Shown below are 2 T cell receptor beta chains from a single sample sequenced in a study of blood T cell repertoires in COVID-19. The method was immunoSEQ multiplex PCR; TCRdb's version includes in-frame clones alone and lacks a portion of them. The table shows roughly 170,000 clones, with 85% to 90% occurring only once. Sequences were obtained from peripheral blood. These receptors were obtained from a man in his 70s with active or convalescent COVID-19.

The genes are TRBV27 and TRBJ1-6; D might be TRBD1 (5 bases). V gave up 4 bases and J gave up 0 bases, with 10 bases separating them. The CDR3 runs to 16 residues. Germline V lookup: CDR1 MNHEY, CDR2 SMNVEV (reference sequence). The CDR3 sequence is CASSSGGSSYNSPLHF. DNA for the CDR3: TGTGCCAGCAGTTCCGGGGGAAGCTCCTATAATTCACCCCTCCACTTT.

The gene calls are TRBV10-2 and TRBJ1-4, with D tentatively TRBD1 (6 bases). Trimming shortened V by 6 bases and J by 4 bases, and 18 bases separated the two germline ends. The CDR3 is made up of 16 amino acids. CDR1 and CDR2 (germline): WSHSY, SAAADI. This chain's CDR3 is CASRTLSGVNNEKLFF. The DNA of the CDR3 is TGCGCCAGCAGGACCCTATCAGGGGTGAATAATGAAAAACTGTTTTTT.